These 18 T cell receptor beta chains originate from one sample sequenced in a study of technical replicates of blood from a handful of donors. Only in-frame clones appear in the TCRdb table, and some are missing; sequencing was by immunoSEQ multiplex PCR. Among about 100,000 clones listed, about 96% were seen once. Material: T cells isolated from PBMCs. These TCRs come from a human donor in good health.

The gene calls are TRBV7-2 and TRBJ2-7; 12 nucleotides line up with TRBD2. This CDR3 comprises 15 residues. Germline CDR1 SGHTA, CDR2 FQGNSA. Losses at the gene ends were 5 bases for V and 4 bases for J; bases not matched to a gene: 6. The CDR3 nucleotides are TGTGCCAGCAGCGCCACTAGCGGGAGGACGTACGAGCAGTACTTC. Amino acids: CASSATSGRTYEQYF.

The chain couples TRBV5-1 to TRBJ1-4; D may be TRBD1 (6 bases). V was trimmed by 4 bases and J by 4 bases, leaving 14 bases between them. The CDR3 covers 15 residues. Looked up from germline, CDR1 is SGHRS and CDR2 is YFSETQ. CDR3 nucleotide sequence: TGCGCCAGCAGCGTTGGGACACAGAATAATGAAAAACTGTTTTTT. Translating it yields CASSVGTQNNEKLFF.

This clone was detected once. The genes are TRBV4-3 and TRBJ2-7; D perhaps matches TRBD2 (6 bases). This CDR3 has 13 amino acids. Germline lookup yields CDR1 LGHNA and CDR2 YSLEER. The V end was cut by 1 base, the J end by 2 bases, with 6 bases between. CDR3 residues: CASSQGGTYEQYF. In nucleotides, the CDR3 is TGCGCCAGCAGCCAAGGCGGGACCTACGAGCAGTACTTC.

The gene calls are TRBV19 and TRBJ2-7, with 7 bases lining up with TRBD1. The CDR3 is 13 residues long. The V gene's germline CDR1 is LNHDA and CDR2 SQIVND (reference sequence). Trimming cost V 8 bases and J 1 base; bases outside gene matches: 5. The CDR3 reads CASEDRFSYEQYF. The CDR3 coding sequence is TGTGCCAGTGAGGACAGGTTTTCCTACGAGCAGTACTTC.

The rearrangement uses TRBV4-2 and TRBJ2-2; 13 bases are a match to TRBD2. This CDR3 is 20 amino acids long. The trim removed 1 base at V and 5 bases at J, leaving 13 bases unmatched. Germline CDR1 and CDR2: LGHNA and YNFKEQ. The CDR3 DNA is TGTGCCAGCAGCCAAGGAGGACCGGGACTAGCGGGGACGGATACCGGGGAGCTGTTTTTT. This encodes CASSQGGPGLAGTDTGELFF.

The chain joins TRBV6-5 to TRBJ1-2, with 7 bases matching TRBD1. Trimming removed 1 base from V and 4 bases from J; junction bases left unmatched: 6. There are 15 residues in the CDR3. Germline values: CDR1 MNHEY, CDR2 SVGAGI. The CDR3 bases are TGTGCCAGCAGTTACTTGGCGGGACAGATCTATGGCTACACCTTC. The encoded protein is CASSYLAGQIYGYTF.

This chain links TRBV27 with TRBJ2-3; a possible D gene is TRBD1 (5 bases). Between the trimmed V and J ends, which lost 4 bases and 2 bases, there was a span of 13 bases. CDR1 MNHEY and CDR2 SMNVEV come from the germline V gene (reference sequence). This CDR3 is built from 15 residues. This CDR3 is CASSSERGYTDTQYF. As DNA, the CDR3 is TGTGCCAGCAGTTCGGAAAGGGGATACACAGATACGCAGTATTTT.

CDR3: CASGLGGNPYNEQFF. In nucleotides, the CDR3 is TGTGCCAGCGGTTTGGGGGGTAACCCCTACAATGAGCAGTTCTTC. The chain recombines TRBV21-1 with TRBJ2-1; the tabulated D call, TRBD2, remains unverified against the DNA. TRBV21-1 is a pseudogene segment. The CDR3 totals 15 residues.

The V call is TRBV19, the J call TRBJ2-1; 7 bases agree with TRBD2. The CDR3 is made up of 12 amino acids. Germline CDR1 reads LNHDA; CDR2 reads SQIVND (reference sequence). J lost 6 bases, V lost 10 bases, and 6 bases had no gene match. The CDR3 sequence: CAIRGEGNEQFF. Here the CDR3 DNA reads TGTGCCATCCGTGGGGAGGGCAATGAGCAGTTCTTC.

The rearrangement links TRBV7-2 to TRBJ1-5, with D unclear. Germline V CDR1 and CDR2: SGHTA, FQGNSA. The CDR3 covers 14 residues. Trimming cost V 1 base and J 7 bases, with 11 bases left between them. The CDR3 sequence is CASSLGGPGQPQHF. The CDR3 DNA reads TGTGCCAGCAGCTTAGGTGGGCCGGGGCAGCCCCAGCATTTT. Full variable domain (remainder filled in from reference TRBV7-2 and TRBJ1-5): GAGVSQSPSNKVTEKGKDVELRCDPISGHTALYWYRQSLGQGLEFLIYFQGNSAPDKSGLPSDRFSAERTGGSVSTLTIQRTQQEDSAVYLCASSLGGPGQPQHFGDGTRLSIL.

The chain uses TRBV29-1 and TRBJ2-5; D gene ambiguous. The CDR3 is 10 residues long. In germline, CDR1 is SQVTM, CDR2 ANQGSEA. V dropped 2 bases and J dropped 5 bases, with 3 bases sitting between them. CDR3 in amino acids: CSVESETQYF. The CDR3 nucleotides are TGCAGCGTTGAAAGCGAGACCCAGTACTTC.

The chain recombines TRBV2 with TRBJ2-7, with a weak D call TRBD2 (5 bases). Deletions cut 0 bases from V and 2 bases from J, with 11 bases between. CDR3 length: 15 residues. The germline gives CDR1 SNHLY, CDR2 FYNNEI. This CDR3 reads CASSEAKGDPYEQYF. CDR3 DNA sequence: TGTGCCAGCAGTGAAGCGAAGGGAGATCCCTACGAGCAGTACTTC.

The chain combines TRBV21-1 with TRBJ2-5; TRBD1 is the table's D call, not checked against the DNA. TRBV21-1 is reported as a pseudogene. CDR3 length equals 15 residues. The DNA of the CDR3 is TGTGCCAGCAGCAAAGGACGGGACAGGGAAAAGACCCAGTACTTC. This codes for CASSKGRDREKTQYF.

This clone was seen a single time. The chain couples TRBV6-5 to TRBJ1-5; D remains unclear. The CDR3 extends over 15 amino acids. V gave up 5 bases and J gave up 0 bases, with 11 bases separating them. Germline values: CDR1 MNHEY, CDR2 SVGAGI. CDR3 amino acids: CASSPRVYSNQPQHF. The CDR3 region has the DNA TGTGCCAGCAGTCCGAGGGTATATAGCAATCAGCCCCAGCATTTT.

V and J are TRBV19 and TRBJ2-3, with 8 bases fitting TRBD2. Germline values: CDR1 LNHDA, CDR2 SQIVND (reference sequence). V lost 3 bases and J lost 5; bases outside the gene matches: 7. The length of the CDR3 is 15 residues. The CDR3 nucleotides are TGTGCCAGTAGTATTTCGGCGGGAGGAGTAGATACGCAGTATTTT. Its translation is CASSISAGGVDTQYF.

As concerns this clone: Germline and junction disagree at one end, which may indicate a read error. The CDR3 DNA sequence: TGTGCTAGCAGTCCGCACAGGGGGCAGAATGAAAAACTGTTTTTT. It yields the protein CASSPHRGQNEKLFF. J is TRBJ1-4 and V is TRBV7-7; 9 bases map to TRBD1. The CDR3 loop spans 15 amino acids. From germline, CDR1 is SSHAT and CDR2 FNYEAQ (reference sequence). The whole variable domain, remainder taken from reference TRBV7-7 and TRBJ1-4, is GAGVSQSPRYKVTKRGQDVTLRCDPISSHATLYWYQQALGQGPEFLTYFNYEAQPDKSGLPSDRFSAERPEGSISTLTIQRTEQRDSAMYRCASSPHRGQNEKLFFGSGTQLSVL.

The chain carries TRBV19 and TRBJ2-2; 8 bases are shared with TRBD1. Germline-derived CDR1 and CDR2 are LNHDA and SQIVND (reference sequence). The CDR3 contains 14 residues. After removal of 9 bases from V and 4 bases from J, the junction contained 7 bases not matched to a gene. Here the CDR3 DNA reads TGTGCCAGCAACGGACAGGGTACCACCGGGGAGCTGTTTTTT. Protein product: CASNGQGTTGELFF.

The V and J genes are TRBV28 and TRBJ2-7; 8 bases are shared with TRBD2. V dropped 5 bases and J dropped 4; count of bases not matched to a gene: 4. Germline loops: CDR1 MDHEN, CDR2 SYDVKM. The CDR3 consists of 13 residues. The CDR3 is CASSAAGAYEQYF. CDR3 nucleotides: TGTGCCAGCAGTGCAGCGGGAGCTTACGAGCAGTACTTC.